The 14 T cell receptor beta chains presented below share a single source sample, sequenced in a study of shared clonotypes between healthy human individuals. This table comes from immunoSEQ multiplex PCR, and its TCRdb copy is limited to in-frame clones, with some not included. This table has 1,400,000 or so clones, less than 99% appearing once. Sequencing was carried out using naive CD4+ T cells sorted from blood. Specified subset: CD45RA+ positively selected. The receptor set was obtained from a young man in good health.

The V and J genes are TRBV5-1 and TRBJ1-2; D is ambiguous. The CDR3 is 14 residues long. Per germline, CDR1 SGHRS and CDR2 YFSETQ. V lost 0 bases, J lost 4 bases, and 10 bases lay in between. CDR3 residues: CASSLAEGGYGYTF. The CDR3 nucleotides read TGCGCCAGCAGCTTGGCCGAAGGCGGCTATGGCTACACCTTC.

Notes on this clone: Other DNA sequences in the same sample also yield this CDR3. V usage is TRBV18 and J usage is TRBJ2-7, with D maybe TRBD2 (6 bases). Trimming removed 4 bases at V and 2 bases at J, with 6 bases between. There are 12 residues in the CDR3. Germline-derived CDR1 and CDR2 are KGHSH and LQKENI. In nucleotides, the CDR3 is TGTGCCAGCTCACGCGGGGCCTACGAGCAGTACTTC. Its translation is CASSRGAYEQYF.

CDR3 loop: CASSPATSGRGTDTQYF. The CDR3 bases are TGTGCCAGCAGCCCCGCGACTAGCGGGAGAGGGACAGATACGCAGTATTTT. The chain joins TRBV7-9 to TRBJ2-3, with TRBD2 identical over 12 bases. The germline V gene encodes CDR1 SEHNR and CDR2 FQNEAQ (reference sequence). J lost 3 bases, V lost 5 bases, and 9 bases had no gene match. The CDR3 is 17 residues long.

The rearrangement uses TRBV2 and TRBJ2-4; 10 bases line up with TRBD1. CDR3 length: 15 residues. Germline V gene sequence: CDR1 SNHLY, CDR2 FYNNEI. V lost 6 bases and J lost 5; bases outside the gene matches: 7. The CDR3 DNA is TGTGCCAGCAGCAGCGATGGGACAGGGGAAAACATTCAGTACTTC. Translated: CASSSDGTGENIQYF. Based on the CDR3 plus reference TRBV2 and TRBJ2-4, the full variable domain is EPEVTQTPSHQVTQMGQEVILRCVPISNHLYFYWYRQILGQKVEFLVSFYNNEISEKSEIFDDQFSVERPDGSNFTLKIRSTKLEDSAMYFCASSSDGTGENIQYFGAGTRLSVL.

The rearrangement joins TRBV7-2 to TRBJ1-2; D may be TRBD1 (5 bases). With 6 bases removed from V and 5 bases from J, the gap between germline ends came to 13 bases. The CDR3 is 13 residues long. CDR1 is SGHTA and CDR2 is FQGNSA in the germline V gene. CDR3 protein: CASSWRDSYGYTF. Written as DNA, the CDR3 is TGTGCCAGCAGTTGGAGGGACTCATATGGCTACACCTTC.

This chain links TRBV7-8 with TRBJ2-2; maybe TRBD2 (5 bases). CDR3 length: 13 residues. V was cut by 1 base and J by 6 bases, with 6 bases left in between. Germline V CDR1 and CDR2: SGHVS, FQNEAQ. The CDR3 sequence: CASSLVAPGELFF. CDR3 sequence (DNA): TGTGCCAGCAGCTTAGTAGCGCCCGGGGAGCTGTTTTTT.

This sequence joins TRBV15 and TRBJ2-1, with a weak D call TRBD2 (5 bases). CDR1 is LNHNV and CDR2 is YYDKDF in the germline V gene (reference sequence). The CDR3 extends over 15 amino acids. The V end lost 0 bases, the J end lost 8 bases, and 14 bases lay between the germline ends. CDR3 nucleotide sequence: TGTGCCACCAGCAGAGATAACGGGATACCCTATGAGCAGTTCTTC. Its translation: CATSRDNGIPYEQFF.

The V call is TRBV4-2, the J call TRBJ2-3, with a tentative D call TRBD2 (5 bases). Germline V lookup: CDR1 LGHNA, CDR2 YNFKEQ. V dropped 6 bases and J dropped 2 bases, with 9 bases sitting between them. This CDR3 is 13 amino acids long. The CDR3: CASSSGITDTQYF. CDR3 in DNA: TGTGCCAGCAGTTCCGGGATCACAGATACGCAGTATTTT.

Note on this clone: Other DNA sequences in the same sample also yield this CDR3. V is TRBV18 and J is TRBJ2-7; TRBD1 agrees at 7 bases. Losses at the gene ends were 3 bases for V and 4 bases for J; bases not matched to a gene: 6. CDR3 length: 14 residues. Germline-derived CDR1 and CDR2 are KGHSH and LQKENI. The CDR3 DNA is TGTGCCAGCTCACCTGGACAGGCGTCTTACGAGCAGTACTTC. Its protein product is CASSPGQASYEQYF.

For this clone: Germline is not matched at one junction end, which may reflect a read error. This rearrangement joins TRBV11-3 to TRBJ2-4, with 11 bases identical to TRBD2. This CDR3 contains 18 residues. Germline assignment: CDR1 SGHNT and CDR2 YENEEA. The CDR3 DNA reads TGTGCAAGCAGCTGGGGTAGCGGGAGGGATGGGGGCAAAAACATTCAGTACTTC. The encoded protein is CASSWGSGRDGGKNIQYF.

The chain carries TRBV18 and TRBJ2-4; perhaps TRBD1 as D (6 bases). The germline V gene has CDR1 KGHSH and CDR2 LQKENI. V lost 3 bases, J lost 7 bases, and 19 bases lay in between. The CDR3 length is 16 residues. The CDR3 is CASSPGGSAGVNIQYF. The CDR3 nucleotides are TGTGCCAGCTCACCCGGTGGGTCAGCAGGGGTGAACATTCAGTACTTC.

The chain joins TRBV10-3 to TRBJ2-7; the D is unclear. From germline, CDR1 is ENHRY and CDR2 SYGVKD. V was clipped by 0 bases and J by 1 base, with 10 bases between them. The CDR3 totals 15 residues. The CDR3 reads CAISESGYDSYEQYF. The CDR3 DNA follows: TGTGCCATCAGTGAGTCGGGGTACGATTCCTACGAGCAGTACTTC.

The CDR3 DNA sequence: TGTGCCAGCTCACCAATAGGGGCGAACAATCAGCCCCAGCATTTT. Amino acid sequence: CASSPIGANNQPQHF. The chain combines TRBV18 with TRBJ1-5; weak D call: TRBD1 (5 bases). CDR1 is KGHSH, CDR2 LQKENI, per germline. The CDR3 length is 15 residues. Trimming pared 2 bases from V and 3 bases from J, leaving 11 bases between.

V and J are TRBV7-9 and TRBJ2-3, with unresolved D. V was pared by 6 bases and J by 2 bases, with 3 bases between. Germline V gives CDR1 SEHNR, CDR2 FQNEAQ (reference sequence). The CDR3 length is 11 residues. CDR3 loop: CASRDTDTQYF. The CDR3 DNA follows: TGTGCCAGCAGGGACACAGATACGCAGTATTTT. The whole variable domain, filled in from reference TRBV7-9 and TRBJ2-3, reads DTGVSQNPRHKITKRGQNVTFRCDPISEHNRLYWYRQTLGQGPEFLTYFQNEAQLEKSRLLSDRFSAERPKGSFSTLEIQRTEQGDSAMYLCASRDTDTQYFGPGTRLTVL.